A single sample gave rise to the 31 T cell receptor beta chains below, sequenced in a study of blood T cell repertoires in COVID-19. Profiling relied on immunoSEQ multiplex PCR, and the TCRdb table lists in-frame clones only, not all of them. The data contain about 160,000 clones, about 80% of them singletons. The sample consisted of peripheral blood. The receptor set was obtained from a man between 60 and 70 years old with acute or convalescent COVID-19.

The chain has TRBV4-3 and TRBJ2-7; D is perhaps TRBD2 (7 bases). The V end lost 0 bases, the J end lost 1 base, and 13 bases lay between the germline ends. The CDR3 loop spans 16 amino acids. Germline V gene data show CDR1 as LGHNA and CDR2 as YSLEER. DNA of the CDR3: TGCGCCAGCAGCCAAGACTGGGGGGGGCTTTCCTACGAGCAGTACTTC. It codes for CASSQDWGGLSYEQYF.

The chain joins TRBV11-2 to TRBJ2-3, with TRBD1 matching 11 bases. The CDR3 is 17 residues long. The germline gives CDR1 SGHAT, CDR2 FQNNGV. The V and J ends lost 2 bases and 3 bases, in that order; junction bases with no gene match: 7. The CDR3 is CASSLTPGQGATDTQYF. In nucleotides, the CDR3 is TGTGCCAGCAGCTTAACCCCTGGACAGGGGGCTACAGATACGCAGTATTTT.

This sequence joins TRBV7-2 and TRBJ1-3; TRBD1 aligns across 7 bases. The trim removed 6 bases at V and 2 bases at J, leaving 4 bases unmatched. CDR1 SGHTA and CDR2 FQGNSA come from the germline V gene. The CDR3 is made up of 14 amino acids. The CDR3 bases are TGTGCCAGCAGAGAGGGGGCCGCTGGAAACACCATATATTTT. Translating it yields CASREGAAGNTIYF.

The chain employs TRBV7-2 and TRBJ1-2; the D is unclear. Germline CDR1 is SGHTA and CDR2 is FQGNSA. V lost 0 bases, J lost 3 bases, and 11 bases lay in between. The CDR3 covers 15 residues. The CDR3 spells CASSLARGIDYGYTF. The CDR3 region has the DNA TGTGCCAGCAGCTTAGCCCGGGGAATAGACTATGGCTACACCTTC.

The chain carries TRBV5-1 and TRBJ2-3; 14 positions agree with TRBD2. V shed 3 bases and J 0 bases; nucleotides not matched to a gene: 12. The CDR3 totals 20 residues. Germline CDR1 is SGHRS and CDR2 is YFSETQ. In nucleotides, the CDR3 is TGCGCCAGCAGCTGGTTTGGACTAGCGGGGGGAGATACTAGCACAGATACGCAGTATTTT. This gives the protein CASSWFGLAGGDTSTDTQYF. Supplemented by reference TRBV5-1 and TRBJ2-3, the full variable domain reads KAGVTQTPRYLIKTRGQQVTLSCSPISGHRSVSWYQQTPGQGLQFLFEYFSETQRNKGNFPGRFSGRQFSNSRSEMNVSTLELGDSALYLCASSWFGLAGGDTSTDTQYFGPGTRLTVL.

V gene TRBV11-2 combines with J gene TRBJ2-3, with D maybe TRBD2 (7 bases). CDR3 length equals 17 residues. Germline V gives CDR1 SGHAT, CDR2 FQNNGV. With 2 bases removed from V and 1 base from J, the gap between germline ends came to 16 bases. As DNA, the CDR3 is TGTGCCAGCAGCTTAAAGGAGGGGGGGCCCCGCACAGATACGCAGTATTTT. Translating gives CASSLKEGGPRTDTQYF.

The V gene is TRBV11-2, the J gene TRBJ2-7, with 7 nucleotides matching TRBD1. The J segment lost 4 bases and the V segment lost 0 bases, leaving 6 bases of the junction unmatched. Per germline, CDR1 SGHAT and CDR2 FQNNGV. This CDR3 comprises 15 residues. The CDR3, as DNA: TGTGCCAGCAGCTTAGAGCTGGGACAGTTTTACGAGCAGTACTTC. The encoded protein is CASSLELGQFYEQYF.

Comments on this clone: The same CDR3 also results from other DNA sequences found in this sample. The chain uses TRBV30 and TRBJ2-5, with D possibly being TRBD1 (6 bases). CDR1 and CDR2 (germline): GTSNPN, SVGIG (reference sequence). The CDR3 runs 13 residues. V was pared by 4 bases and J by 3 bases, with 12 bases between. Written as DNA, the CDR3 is TGTGCCTGGACCCGCACAGGGAAAGAGACCCAGTACTTC. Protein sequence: CAWTRTGKETQYF.

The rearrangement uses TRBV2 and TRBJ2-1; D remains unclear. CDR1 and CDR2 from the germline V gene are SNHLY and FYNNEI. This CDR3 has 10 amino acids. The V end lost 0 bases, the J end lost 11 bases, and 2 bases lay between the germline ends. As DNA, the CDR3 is TGTGCCAGCAGTGAAGCTAAGCAGTTCTTC. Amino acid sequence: CASSEAKQFF.

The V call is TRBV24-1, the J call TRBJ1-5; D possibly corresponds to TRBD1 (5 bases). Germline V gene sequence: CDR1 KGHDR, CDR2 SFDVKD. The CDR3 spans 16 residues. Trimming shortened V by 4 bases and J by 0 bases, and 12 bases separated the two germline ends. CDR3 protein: CATSDPTDSSNQPQHF. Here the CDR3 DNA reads TGTGCCACCAGTGACCCCACCGACAGTAGCAATCAGCCCCAGCATTTT.

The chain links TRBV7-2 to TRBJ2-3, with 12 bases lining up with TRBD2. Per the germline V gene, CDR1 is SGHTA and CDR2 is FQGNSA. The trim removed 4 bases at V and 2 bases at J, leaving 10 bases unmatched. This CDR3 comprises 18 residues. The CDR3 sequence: CASSSELAGGPVTDTQYF. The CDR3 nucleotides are TGTGCCAGCAGCTCTGAGCTAGCGGGGGGGCCGGTCACAGATACGCAGTATTTT.

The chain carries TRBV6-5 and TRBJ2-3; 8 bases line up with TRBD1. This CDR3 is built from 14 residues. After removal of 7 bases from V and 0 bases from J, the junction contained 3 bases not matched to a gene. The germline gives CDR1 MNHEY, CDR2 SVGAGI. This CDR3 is CASKQGGSTDTQYF. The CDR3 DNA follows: TGTGCCAGCAAACAGGGGGGTAGCACAGATACGCAGTATTTT.

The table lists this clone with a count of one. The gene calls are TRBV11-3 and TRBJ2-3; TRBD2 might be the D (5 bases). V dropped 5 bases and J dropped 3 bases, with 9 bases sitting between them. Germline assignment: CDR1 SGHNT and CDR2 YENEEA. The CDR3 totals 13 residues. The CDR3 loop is CASSPTGTDTQYF. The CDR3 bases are TGTGCCAGCAGCCCAACGGGGACAGATACGCAGTATTTT.

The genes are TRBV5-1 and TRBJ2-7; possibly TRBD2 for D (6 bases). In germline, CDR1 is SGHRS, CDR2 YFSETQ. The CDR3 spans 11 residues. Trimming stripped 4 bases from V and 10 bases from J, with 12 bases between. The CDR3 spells CASSGGTIQYF. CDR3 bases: TGCGCCAGCAGCGGGGGGACGATACAGTACTTC.

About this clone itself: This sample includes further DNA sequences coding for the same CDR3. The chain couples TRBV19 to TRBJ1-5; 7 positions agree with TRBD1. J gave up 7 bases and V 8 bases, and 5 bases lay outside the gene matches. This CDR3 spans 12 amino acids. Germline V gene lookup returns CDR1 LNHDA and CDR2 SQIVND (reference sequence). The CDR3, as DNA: TGTGCCAGTCGGACAGGTGGGCAGCCCCAGCATTTT. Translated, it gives CASRTGGQPQHF.

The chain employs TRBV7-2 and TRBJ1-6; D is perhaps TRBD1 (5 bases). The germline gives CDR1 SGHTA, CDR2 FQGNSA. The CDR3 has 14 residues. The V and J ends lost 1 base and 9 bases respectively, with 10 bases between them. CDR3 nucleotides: TGTGCCAGCAGCTTAGGGCAGGGAGGTTCACCCCTCCACTTT. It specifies CASSLGQGGSPLHF.

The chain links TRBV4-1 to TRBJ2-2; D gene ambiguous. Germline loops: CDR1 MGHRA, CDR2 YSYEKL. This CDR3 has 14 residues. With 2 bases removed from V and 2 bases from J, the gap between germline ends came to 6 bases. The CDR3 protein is CASSQRFNTGELFF. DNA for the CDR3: TGCGCCAGCAGCCAACGGTTTAACACCGGGGAGCTGTTTTTT.

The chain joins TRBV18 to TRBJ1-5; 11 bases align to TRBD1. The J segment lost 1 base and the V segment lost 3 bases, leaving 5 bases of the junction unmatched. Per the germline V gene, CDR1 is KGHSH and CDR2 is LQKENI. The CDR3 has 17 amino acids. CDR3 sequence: CASSPGQGGRSNQPQHF. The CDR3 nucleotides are TGTGCCAGCTCACCGGGACAGGGGGGAAGGAGCAATCAGCCCCAGCATTTT.

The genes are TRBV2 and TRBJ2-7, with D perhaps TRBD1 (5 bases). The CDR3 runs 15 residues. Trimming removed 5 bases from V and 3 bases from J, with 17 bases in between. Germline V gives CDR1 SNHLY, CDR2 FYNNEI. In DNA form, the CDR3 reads TGTGCCAGCAGTTCCCGGAAGGGGCCCTACTACGAGCAGTACTTC. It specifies CASSSRKGPYYEQYF.

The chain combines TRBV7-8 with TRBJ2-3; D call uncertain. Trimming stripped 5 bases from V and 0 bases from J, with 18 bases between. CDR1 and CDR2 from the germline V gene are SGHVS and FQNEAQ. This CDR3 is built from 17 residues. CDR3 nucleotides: TGTGCCAGCAGCCCCTGGGCTCGGCAGCCTAGCACAGATACGCAGTATTTT. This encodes CASSPWARQPSTDTQYF.

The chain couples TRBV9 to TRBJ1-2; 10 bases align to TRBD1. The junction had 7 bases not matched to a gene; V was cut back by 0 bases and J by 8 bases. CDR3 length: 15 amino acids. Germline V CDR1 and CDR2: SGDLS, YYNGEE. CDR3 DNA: TGTGCCAGCAGCGTAGAGGACAGGGGGATTGGAGGCTACACCTTC. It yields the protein CASSVEDRGIGGYTF.

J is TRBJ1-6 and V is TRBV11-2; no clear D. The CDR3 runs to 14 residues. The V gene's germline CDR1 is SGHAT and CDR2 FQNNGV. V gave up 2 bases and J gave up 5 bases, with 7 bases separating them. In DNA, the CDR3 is TGTGCCAGCAGCTTAATTGGAGATAATTCACCCCTCCACTTT. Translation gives CASSLIGDNSPLHF.

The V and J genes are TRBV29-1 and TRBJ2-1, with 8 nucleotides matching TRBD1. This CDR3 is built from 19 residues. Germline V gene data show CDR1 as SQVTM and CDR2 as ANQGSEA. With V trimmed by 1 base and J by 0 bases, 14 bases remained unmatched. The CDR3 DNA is TGCAGCGTTGAAGGGGCGACAGGGGACGCTCGAAGCTCCTACAATGAGCAGTTCTTC. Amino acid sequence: CSVEGATGDARSSYNEQFF.

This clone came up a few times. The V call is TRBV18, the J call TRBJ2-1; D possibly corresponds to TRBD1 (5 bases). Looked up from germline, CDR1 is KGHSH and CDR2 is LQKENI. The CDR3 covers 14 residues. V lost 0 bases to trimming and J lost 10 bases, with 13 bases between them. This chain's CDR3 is CASSPPTAAREQFF. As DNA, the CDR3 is TGTGCCAGCTCACCACCGACAGCCGCTCGCGAGCAGTTCTTC.

The DNA for the CDR3 is TGCGCCAGCAGTCTCACGGACAGGGCTGAGTTGAACTATGGCTACACCTTC. Protein sequence: CASSLTDRAELNYGYTF. The rearrangement joins TRBV23-1 to TRBJ1-2; 8 positions agree with TRBD1. TRBV23-1 counts as an open reading frame of uncertain function. CDR3 length: 17 residues. V shed 4 bases and J 2 bases; nucleotides not matched to a gene: 12.

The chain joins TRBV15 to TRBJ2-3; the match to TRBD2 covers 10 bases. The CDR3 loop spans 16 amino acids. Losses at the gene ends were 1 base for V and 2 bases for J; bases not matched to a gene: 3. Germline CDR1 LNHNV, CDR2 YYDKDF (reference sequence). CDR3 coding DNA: TGTGCCACCAGCAGAGTCGGACTAGCGGTCACAGATACGCAGTATTTT. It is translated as CATSRVGLAVTDTQYF.

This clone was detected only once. The DNA for the CDR3 is TGTGCCAGCACCCTGGGACTAGCCCTAGAGACCCAGTACTTC. It specifies CASTLGLALETQYF. The chain has TRBV7-2 and TRBJ2-5; 9 bases match TRBD2. With V trimmed by 7 bases and J by 4 bases, 7 bases remained unmatched. This CDR3 comprises 14 residues. Germline values: CDR1 SGHTA, CDR2 FQGNSA.

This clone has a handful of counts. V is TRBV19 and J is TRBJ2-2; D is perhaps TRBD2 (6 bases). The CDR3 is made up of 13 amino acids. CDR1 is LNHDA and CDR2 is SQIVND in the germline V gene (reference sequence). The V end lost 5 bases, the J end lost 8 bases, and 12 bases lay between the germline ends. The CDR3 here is CASSFGTSGELFF. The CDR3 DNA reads TGTGCCAGTAGTTTCGGGACTTCTGGGGAGCTGTTTTTT. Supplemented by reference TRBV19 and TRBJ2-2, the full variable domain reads DGGITQSPKYLFRKEGQNVTLSCEQNLNHDAMYWYRQDPGQGLRLIYYSQIVNDFQKGDIAEGYSVSREKKESFPLTVTSAQKNPTAFYLCASSFGTSGELFFGEGSRLTVL.

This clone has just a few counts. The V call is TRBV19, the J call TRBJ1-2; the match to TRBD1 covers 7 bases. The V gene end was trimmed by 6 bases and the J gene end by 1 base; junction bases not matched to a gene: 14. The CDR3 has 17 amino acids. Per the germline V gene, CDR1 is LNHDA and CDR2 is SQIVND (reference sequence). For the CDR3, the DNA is TGTGCCAGTAGGCTGGGAACCACAGGGGCCCTTAACTATGGCTACACCTTC. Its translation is CASRLGTTGALNYGYTF.

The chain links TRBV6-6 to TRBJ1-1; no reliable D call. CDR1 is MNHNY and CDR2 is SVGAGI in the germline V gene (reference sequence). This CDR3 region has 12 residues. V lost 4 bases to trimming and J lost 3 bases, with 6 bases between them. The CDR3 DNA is TGTGCCAGCAGTTCGGGTCACACTGAAGCTTTCTTT. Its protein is CASSSGHTEAFF.

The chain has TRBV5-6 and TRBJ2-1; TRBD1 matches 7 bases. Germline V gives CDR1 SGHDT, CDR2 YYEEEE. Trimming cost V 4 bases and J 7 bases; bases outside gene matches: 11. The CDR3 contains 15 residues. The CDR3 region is CASSPTTGTRNEQFF. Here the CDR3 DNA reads TGTGCCAGCAGCCCTACGACAGGGACGAGGAATGAGCAGTTCTTC.